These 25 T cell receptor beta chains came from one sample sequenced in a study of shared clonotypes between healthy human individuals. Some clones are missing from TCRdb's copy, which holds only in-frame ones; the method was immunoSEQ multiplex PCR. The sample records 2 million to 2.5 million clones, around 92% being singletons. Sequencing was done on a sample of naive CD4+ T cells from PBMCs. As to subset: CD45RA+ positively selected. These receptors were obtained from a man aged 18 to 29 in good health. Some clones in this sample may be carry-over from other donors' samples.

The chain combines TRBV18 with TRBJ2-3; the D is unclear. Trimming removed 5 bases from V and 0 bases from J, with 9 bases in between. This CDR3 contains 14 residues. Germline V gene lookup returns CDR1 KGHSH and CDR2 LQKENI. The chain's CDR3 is CASSSVRSTDTQYF. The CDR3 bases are TGTGCCAGCTCATCCGTTAGAAGCACAGATACGCAGTATTTT.

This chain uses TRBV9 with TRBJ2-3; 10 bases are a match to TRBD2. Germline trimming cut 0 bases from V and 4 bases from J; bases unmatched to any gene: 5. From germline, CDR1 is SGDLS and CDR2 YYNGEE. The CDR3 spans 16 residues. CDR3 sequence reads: CASSVGASGGADTQYF. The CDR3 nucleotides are TGTGCCAGCAGCGTAGGGGCTAGCGGGGGCGCAGATACGCAGTATTTT.

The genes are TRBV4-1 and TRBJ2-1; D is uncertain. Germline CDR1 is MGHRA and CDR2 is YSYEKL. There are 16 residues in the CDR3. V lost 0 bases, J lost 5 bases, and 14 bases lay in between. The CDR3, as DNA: TGCGCCAGCAGCCAAGATCCCCGGTGGGGAAACAATGAGCAGTTCTTC. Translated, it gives CASSQDPRWGNNEQFF.

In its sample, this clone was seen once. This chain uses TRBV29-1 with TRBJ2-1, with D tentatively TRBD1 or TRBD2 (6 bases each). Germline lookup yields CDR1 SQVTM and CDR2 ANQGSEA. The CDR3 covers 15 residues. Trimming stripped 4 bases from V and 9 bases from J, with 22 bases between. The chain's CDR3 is CSVGPRLPEGGEQFF. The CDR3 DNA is TGCAGCGTTGGCCCCAGGTTGCCAGAGGGGGGTGAGCAGTTCTTC.

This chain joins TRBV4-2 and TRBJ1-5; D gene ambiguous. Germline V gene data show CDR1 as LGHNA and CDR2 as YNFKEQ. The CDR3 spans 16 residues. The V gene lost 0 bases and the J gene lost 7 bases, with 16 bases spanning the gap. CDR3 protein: CASSQDLQFGWQPQHF. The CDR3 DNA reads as TGTGCCAGCAGCCAAGACCTGCAGTTTGGTTGGCAGCCCCAGCATTTT.

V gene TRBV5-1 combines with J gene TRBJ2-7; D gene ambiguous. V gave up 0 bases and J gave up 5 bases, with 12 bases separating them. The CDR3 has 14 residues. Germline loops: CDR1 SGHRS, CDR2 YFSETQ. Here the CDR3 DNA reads TGCGCCAGCAGCTTGGTCAGGTCGACCGACGAGCAGTACTTC. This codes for CASSLVRSTDEQYF.

The CDR3 is CASSLKGNQPQHF. In nucleotides, the CDR3 is TGTGCCAGCAGTTTAAAGGGCAATCAGCCCCAGCATTTT. V is TRBV6-5 and J is TRBJ1-5; D unclear. In germline, CDR1 is MNHEY, CDR2 SVGAGI. The CDR3 totals 13 residues. V shed 4 bases and J shed 2 bases, with 6 bases lying between them.

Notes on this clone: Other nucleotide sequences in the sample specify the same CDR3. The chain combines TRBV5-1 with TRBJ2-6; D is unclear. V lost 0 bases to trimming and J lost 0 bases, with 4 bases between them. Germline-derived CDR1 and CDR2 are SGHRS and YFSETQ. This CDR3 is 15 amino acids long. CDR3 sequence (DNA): TGCGCCAGCAGCTTGGAGGCCTCTGGGGCCAACGTCCTGACTTTC. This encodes CASSLEASGANVLTF.

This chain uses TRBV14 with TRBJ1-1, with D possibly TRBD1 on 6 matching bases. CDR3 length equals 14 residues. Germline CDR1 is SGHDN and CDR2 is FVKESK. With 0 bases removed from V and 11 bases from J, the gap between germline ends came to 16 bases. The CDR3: CASSQDQRGWSAFF. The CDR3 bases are TGTGCCAGCAGCCAAGATCAGAGGGGGTGGAGTGCTTTCTTT.

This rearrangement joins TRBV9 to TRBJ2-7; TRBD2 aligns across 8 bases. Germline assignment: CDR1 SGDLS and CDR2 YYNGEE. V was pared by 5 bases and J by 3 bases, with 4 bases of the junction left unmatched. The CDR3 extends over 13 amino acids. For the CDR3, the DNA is TGTGCCAGCAGTCCAGCGGGAGTCTACGAGCAGTACTTC. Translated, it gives CASSPAGVYEQYF. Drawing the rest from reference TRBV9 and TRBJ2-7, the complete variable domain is DSGVTQTPKHLITATGQRVTLRCSPRSGDLSVYWYQQSLDQGLQFLIQYYNGEERAKGNILERFSAQQFPDLHSELNLSSLELGDSALYFCASSPAGVYEQYFGPGTRLTVT.

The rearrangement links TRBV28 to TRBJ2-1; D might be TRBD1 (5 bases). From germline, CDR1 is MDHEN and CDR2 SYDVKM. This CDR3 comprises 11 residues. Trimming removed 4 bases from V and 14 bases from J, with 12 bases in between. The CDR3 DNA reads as TGTGCCAGCAGTTCAGGGTTGGGAAAGTTCTTC. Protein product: CASSSGLGKFF.

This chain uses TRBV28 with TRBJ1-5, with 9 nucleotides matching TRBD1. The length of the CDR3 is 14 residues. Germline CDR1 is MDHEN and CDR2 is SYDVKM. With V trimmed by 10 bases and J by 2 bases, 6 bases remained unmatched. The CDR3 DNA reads TGTGCCACCGTGGACAGGGGTGGCAATCAGCCCCAGCATTTT. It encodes CATVDRGGNQPQHF.

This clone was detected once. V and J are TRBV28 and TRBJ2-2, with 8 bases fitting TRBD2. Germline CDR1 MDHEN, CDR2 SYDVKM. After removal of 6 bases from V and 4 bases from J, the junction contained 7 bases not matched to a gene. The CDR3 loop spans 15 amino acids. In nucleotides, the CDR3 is TGTGCCAGCAGGATGACCGGGACTAGCACCGGGGAGCTGTTTTTT. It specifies CASRMTGTSTGELFF.

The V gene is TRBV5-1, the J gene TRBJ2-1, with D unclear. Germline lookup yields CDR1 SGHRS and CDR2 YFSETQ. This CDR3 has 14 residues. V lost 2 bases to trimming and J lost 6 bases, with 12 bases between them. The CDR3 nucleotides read TGCGCCAGCAGCTTAAGCCGACGATCCAATGAGCAGTTCTTC. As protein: CASSLSRRSNEQFF.

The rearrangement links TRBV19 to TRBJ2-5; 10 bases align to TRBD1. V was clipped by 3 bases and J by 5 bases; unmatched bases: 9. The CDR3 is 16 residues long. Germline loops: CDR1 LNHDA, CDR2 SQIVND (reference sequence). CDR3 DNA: TGTGCCAGTAGTATTTCTGGGACAGGGGTACGGGAGACCCAGTACTTC. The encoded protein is CASSISGTGVRETQYF.

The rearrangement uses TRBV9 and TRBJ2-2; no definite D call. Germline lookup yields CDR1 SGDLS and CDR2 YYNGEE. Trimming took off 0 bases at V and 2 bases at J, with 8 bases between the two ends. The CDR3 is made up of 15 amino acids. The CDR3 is CASSVEYGNTGELFF. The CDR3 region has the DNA TGTGCCAGCAGCGTAGAGTACGGAAACACCGGGGAGCTGTTTTTT.

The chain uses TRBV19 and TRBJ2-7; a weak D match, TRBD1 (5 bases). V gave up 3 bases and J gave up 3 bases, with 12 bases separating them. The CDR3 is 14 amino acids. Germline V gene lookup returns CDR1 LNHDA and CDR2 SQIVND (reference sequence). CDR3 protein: CASSIPGIIYEQYF. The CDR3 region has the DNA TGTGCCAGTAGTATTCCAGGGATCATCTACGAGCAGTACTTC.

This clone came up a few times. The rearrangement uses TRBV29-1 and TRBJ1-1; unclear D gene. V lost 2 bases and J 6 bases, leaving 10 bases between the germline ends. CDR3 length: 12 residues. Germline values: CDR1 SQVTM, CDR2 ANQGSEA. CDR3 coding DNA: TGCAGCGTTGAAAGGGTATTGGCTGAAGCTTTCTTT. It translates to CSVERVLAEAFF. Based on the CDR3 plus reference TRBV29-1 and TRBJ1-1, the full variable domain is SAVISQKPSRDICQRGTSLTIQCQVDSQVTMMFWYRQQPGQSLTLIATANQGSEATYESGFVIDKFPISRPNLTFSTLTVSNMSPEDSSIYLCSVERVLAEAFFGQGTRLTVV.

This CDR3 is CSVAKDRGTDTQYF. The CDR3 DNA reads TGCAGCGTTGCCAAGGACAGGGGCACAGATACGCAGTATTTT. The chain has TRBV29-1 and TRBJ2-3; TRBD1 aligns across 8 bases. V shed 4 bases and J 1 base; nucleotides not matched to a gene: 4. Germline V CDR1 and CDR2: SQVTM, ANQGSEA. CDR3 length: 14 amino acids.

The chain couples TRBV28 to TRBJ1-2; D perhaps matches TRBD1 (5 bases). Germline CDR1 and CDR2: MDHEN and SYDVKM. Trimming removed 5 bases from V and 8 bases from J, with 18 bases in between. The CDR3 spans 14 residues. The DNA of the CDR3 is TGTGCCAGCAGTCGAGACAGCGTTCAGCGGGGCTACACCTTC. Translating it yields CASSRDSVQRGYTF.

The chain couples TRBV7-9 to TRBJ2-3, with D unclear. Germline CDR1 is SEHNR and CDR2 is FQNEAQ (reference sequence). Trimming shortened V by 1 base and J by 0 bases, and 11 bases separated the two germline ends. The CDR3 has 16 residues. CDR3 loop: CASSLEQRSSTDTQYF. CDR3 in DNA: TGTGCCAGCAGCTTAGAACAGCGTTCGAGCACAGATACGCAGTATTTT.

The CDR3 reads CASSLGSQETQYF. The CDR3 DNA follows: TGTGCCAGCAGCTTAGGCAGCCAAGAGACCCAGTACTTC. The genes are TRBV7-7 and TRBJ2-5; D gene unclear. In germline, CDR1 is SSHAT, CDR2 FNYEAQ (reference sequence). The CDR3 spans 13 residues. Trimming took off 1 base at V and 1 base at J, with 4 bases between the two ends.

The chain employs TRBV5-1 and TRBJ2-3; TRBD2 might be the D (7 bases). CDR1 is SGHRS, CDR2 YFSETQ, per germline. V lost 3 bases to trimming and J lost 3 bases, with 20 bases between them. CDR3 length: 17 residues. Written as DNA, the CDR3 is TGCGCCAGCAGCTGGCAGTTTGGGGGGGCATCGACAGATACGCAGTATTTT. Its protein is CASSWQFGGASTDTQYF.

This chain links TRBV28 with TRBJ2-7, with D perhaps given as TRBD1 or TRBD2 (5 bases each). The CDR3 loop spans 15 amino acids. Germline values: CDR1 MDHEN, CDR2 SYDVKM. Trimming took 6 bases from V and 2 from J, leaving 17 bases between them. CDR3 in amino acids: CASSWGRRSTYEQYF. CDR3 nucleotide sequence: TGTGCCAGCAGCTGGGGGAGACGCAGCACCTACGAGCAGTACTTC.

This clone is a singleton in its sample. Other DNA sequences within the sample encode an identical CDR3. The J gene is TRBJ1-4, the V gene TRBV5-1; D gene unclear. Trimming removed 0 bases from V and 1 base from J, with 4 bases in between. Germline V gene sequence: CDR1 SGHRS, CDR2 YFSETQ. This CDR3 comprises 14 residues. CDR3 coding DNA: TGCGCCAGCAGCTTGGGCATAACTAATGAAAAACTGTTTTTT. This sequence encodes CASSLGITNEKLFF.